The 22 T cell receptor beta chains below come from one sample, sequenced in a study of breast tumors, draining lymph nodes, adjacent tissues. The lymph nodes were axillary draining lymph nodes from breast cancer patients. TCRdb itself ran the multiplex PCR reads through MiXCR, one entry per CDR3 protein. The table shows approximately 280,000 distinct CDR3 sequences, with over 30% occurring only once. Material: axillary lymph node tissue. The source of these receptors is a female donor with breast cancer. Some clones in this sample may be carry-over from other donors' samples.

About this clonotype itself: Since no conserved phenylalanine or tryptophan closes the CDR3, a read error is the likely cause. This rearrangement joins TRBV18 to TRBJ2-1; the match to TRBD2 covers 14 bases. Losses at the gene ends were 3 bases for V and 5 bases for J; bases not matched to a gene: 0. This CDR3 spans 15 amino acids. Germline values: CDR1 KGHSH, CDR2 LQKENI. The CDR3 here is CASSPGLAGDNEQFS. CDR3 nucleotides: TGTGCCAGCTCACCGGGACTAGCGGGGGACAATGAGCAGTTCTCC.

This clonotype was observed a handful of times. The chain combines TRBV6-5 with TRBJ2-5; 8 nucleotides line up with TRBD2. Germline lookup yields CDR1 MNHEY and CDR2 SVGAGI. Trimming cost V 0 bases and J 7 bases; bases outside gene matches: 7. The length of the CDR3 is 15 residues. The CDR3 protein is CASSYSGSGAGTQYF. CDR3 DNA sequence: TGTGCCAGCAGTTACTCGGGTAGCGGGGCGGGGACCCAGTACTTC.

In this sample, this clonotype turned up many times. CDR3 amino acids: CSARDQRTLAKGEQYF. CDR3 in DNA: TGCAGTGCTAGAGATCAAAGGACTCTAGCAAAGGGCGAGCAGTACTTC. The chain employs TRBV20-1 and TRBJ2-7; the D gene is possibly TRBD2 (5 bases). This CDR3 has 16 residues. Germline V CDR1 and CDR2: DFQATT, SNEGSKA (reference sequence). V dropped 0 bases and J dropped 6 bases, with 21 bases sitting between them.

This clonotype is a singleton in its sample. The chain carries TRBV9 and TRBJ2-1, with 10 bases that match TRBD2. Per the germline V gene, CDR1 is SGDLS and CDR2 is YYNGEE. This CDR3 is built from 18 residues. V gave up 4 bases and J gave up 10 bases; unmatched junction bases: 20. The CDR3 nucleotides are TGTGCCAGCAGCCCTCGGCTAGCGGGAGCCCTCGGATATGAGGAGCAGTTCTTC. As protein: CASSPRLAGALGYEEQFF.

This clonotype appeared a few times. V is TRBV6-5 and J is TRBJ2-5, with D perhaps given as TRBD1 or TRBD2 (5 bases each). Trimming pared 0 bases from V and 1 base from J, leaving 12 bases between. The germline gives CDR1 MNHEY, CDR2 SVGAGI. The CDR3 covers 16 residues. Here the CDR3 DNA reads TGTGCCAGCAGTTACTCGACGGGACGGGTCCAAGAGACCCAGTACTTC. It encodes CASSYSTGRVQETQYF.

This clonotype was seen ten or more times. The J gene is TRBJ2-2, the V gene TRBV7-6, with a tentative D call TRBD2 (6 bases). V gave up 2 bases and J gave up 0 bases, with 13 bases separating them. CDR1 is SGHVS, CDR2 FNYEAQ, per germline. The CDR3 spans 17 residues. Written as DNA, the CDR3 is TGTGCCAGCAGCTTAAGTAGCGGCTCCCCGAACACCGGGGAGCTGTTTTTT. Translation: CASSLSSGSPNTGELFF. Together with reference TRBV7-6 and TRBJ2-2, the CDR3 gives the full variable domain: GAGVSQSPRYKVTKRGQDVALRCDPISGHVSLYWYRQALGQGPEFLTYFNYEAQQDKSGLPNDRFSAERPEGSISTLTIQRTEQRDSAMYRCASSLSSGSPNTGELFFGEGSRLTVL.

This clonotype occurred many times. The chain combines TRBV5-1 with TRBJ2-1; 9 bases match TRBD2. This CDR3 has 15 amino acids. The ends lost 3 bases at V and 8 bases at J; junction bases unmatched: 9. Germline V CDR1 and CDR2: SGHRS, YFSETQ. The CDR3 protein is CASSSHSREGDEQFF. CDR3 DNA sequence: TGCGCCAGCAGCTCCCATTCGCGGGAGGGGGATGAGCAGTTCTTC.

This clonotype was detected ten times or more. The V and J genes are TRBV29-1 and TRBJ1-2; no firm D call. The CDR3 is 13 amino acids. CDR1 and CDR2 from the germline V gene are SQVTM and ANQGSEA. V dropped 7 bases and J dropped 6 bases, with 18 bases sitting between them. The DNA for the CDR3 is TGCAGCGCAGCGAATGGAAGGTTTGATGGCTACACCTTC. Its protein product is CSAANGRFDGYTF.

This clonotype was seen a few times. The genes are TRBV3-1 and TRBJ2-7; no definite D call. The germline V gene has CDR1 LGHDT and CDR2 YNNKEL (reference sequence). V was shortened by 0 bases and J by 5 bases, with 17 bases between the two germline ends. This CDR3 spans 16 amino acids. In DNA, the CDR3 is TGTGCCAGCAGCCAAGAGTCTGCGGTCGGATCCCACGAGCAGTACTTC. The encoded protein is CASSQESAVGSHEQYF.

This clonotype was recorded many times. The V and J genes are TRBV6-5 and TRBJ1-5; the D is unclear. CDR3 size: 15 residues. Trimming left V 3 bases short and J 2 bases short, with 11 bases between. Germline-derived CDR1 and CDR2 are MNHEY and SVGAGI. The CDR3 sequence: CASSYLGGGNQPQHF. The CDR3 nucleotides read TGTGCCAGCAGTTATTTGGGAGGAGGCAATCAGCCCCAGCATTTT.

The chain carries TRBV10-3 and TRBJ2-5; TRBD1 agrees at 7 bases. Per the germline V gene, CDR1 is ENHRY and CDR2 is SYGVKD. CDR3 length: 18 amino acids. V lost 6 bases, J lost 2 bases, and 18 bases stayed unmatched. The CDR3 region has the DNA TGTGCCATCAGCCCCACTATCCCCGGGACAGCAAATCAAGAGACCCAGTACTTC. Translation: CAISPTIPGTANQETQYF.

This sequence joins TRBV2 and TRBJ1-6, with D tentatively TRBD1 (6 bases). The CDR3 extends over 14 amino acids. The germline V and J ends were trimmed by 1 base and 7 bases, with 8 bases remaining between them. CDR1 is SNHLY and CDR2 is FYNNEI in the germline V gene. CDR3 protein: CASSEEGDNSPLHF. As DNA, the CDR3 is TGTGCCAGCAGTGAAGAGGGGGACAATTCACCCCTCCACTTT.

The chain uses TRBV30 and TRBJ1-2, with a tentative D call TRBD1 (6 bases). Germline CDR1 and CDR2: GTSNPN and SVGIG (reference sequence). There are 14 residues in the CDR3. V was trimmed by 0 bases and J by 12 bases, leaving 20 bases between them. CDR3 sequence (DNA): TGTGCCTGGAGTGTGCGTGTAGGGGGAGCGCTTGACACCTTC. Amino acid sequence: CAWSVRVGGALDTF.

The CDR3 bases are TGTGCCACCCAACTGGACAGGGATCCCGGAAACACCATATATTTT. Amino acid sequence: CATQLDRDPGNTIYF. The gene calls are TRBV15 and TRBJ1-3, with TRBD1 identical over 8 bases. CDR1 is LNHNV, CDR2 YYDKDF, per germline (reference sequence). The CDR3 has 15 amino acids. The V and J ends lost 8 bases and 4 bases, in that order; junction bases with no gene match: 10.

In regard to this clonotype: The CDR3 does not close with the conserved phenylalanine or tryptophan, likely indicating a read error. The CDR3 DNA sequence: TGTGCCAGCAGCCACGACAGGGGGAGGCCCAATTCACCCCTCCACCTT. It translates to CASSHDRGRPNSPLHL. The chain recombines TRBV6-2 or TRBV6-3 with TRBJ1-6; 9 positions agree with TRBD1. CDR1 MNHEY and CDR2 SVGEGT come from the germline V gene. V shed 6 bases and J 7 bases; nucleotides not matched to a gene: 10. The CDR3 spans 16 residues.

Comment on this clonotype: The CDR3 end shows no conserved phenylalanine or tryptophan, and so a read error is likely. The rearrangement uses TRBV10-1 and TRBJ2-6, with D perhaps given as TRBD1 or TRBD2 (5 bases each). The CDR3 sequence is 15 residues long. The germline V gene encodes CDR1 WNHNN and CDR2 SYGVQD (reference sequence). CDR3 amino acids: CASRSGAGGANVLTL. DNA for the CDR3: TGTGCCAGCAGATCCGGGGCTGGGGGGGCCAACGTCCTGACTCTC.

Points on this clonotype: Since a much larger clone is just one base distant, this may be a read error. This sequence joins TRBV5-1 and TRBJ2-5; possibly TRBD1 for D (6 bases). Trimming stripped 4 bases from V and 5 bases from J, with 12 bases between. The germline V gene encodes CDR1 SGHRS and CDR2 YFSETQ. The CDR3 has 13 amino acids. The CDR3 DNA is TGCGCCAGCAGCCCAGGGGATGTGGAGACCCAGTACTTC. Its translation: CASSPGDVETQYF.

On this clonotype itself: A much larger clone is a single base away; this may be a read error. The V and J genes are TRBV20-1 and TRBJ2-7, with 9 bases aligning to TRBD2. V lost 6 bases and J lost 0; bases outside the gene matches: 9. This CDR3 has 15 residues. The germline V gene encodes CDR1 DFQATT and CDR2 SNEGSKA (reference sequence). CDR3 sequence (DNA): TGCAGTGCCCTCGCGGGGGGGGCCCTCTCCTACGAGCAGTACGTC. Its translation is CSALAGGALSYEQYV.

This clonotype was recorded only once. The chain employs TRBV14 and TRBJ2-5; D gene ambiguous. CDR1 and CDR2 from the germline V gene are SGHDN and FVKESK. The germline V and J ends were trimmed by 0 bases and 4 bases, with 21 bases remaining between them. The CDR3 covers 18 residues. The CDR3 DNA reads TGTGCCAGCAGCCAAGATCCGGGTGGGTCTAATTCAGGAGAGACCCAGTACTTC. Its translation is CASSQDPGGSNSGETQYF.

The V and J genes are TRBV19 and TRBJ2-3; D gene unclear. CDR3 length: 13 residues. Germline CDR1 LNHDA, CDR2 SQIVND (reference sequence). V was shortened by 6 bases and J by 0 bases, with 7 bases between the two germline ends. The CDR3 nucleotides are TGTGCCAGTAGGCCCACCAGCACAGATACGCAGTATTTT. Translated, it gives CASRPTSTDTQYF. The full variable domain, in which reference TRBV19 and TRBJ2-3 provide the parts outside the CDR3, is DGGITQSPKYLFRKEGQNVTLSCEQNLNHDAMYWYRQDPGQGLRLIYYSQIVNDFQKGDIAEGYSVSREKKESFPLTVTSAQKNPTAFYLCASRPTSTDTQYFGPGTRLTVL.

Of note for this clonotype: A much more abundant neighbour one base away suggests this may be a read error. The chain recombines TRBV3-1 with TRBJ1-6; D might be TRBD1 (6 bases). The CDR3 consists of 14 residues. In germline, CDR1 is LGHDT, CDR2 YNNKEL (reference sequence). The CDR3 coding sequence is TGTCCCAGCAGCCAGGGGCCGGGGAATTCACCCCTCCACTTT. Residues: CPSSQGPGNSPLHF.

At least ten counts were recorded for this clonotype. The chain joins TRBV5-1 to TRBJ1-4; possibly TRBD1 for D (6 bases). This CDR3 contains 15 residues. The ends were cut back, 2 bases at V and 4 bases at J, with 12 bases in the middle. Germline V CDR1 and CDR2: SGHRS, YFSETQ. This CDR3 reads CASSLGGPLNEKLFF. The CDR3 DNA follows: TGCGCCAGCAGCTTAGGGGGGCCTCTTAATGAAAAACTGTTTTTT. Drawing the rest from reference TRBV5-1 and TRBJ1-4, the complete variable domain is KAGVTQTPRYLIKTRGQQVTLSCSPISGHRSVSWYQQTPGQGLQFLFEYFSETQRNKGNFPGRFSGRQFSNSRSEMNVSTLELGDSALYLCASSLGGPLNEKLFFGSGTQLSVL.